Given below is one T cell receptor (beta chain) in context. Its antigen remains unidentified. PCR was performed using 60 Vbeta and 13 Jbeta primers. Only in-frame clones appear in the TCRdb table, and some are missing; sequencing was by immunoSEQ multiplex PCR. The sample includes tens of thousands of clones, around 68% seen only once; the top ten take approximately 11%. Trimming at V came to 6 bases and at J to 2 bases, leaving 3 bases not matched to a gene. Germline CDR1 is MDHEN and CDR2 is SYDVKM. The CDR3 is made up of 13 amino acids. This record belongs to a study of cytomegalovirus exposure and HLA in healthy donors. On the study more broadly: Early released data had about 85 million unique TCRs, all coming from HLA-typed donors. General study results and limits: Sequences of the TCR beta chain were said to predict the HLA-A and HLA-B alleles of most subjects accurately. Equally common other TCR beta chains were less clonally expanded than HLA-associated ones, a later analysis found.

The source is a woman between 25 and 40 years old in good health and CMV-seronegative. Sequences were obtained from PBMCs. J is TRBJ2-5 and V is TRBV28; 7 bases align to TRBD1. CDR3 loop: CASSLGQQETQYF. CDR3 in DNA: TGTGCCAGCAGCCTGGGACAGCAAGAGACCCAGTACTTC.